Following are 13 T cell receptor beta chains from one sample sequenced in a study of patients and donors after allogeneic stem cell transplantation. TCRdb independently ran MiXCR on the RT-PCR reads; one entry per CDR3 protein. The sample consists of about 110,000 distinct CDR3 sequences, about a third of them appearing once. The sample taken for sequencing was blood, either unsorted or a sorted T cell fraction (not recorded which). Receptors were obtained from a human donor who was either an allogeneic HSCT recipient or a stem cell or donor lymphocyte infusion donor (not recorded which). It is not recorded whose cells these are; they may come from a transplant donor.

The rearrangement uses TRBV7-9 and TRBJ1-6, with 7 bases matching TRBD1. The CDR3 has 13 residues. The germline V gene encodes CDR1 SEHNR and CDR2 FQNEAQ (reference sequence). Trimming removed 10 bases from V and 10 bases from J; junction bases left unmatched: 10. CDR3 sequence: CATKGASKSPLHF. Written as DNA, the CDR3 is TGTGCCACTAAGGGGGCCTCAAAGTCACCCCTCCACTTT.

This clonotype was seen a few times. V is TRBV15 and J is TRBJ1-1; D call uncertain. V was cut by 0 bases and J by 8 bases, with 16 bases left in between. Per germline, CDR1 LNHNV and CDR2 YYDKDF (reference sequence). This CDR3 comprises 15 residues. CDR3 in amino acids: CATSRDLEEGVEAFF. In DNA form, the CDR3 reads TGTGCCACCAGCAGAGATTTAGAGGAGGGAGTGGAAGCTTTCTTT.

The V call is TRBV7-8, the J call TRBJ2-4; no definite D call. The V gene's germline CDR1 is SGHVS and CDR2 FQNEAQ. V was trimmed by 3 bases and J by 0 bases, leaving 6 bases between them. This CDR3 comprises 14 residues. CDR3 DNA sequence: TGTGCCAGCAGCTTTGGGATAGCCAAAAACATTCAGTACTTC. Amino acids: CASSFGIAKNIQYF.

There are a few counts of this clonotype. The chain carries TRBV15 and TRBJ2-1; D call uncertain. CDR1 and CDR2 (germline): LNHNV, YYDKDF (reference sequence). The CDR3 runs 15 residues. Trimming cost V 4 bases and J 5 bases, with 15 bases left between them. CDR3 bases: TGTGCCACCAGCATGGGCCGCCTTGGGGACAATGAGCAGTTCTTC. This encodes CATSMGRLGDNEQFF.

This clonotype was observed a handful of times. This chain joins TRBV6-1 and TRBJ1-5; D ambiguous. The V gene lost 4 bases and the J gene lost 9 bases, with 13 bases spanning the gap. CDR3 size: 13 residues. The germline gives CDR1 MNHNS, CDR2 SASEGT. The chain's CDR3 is CASSGPASRPQHF. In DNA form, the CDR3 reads TGTGCCAGCAGTGGTCCGGCCTCCCGGCCCCAGCATTTT.

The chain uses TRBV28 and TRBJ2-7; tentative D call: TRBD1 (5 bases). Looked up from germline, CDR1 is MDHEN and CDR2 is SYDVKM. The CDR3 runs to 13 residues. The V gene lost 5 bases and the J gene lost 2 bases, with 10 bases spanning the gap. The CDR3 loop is CASSVTGPYEQYF. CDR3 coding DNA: TGTGCCAGCAGTGTCACAGGACCCTACGAGCAGTACTTC.

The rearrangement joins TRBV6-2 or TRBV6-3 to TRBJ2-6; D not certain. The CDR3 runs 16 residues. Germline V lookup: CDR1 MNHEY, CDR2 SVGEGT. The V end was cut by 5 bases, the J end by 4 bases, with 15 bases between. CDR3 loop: CASSPTDTLGANVLTF. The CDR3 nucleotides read TGTGCCAGCAGTCCAACCGACACTCTCGGGGCCAACGTCCTGACTTTC.

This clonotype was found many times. CDR3: CASTLNTEAFF. Written as DNA, the CDR3 is TGTGCCAGCACTTTGAACACTGAAGCTTTCTTT. V and J are TRBV12-3 or TRBV12-4 and TRBJ1-1; D is ambiguous. Trimming cost V 7 bases and J 0 bases, with 3 bases left between them. This CDR3 is 11 amino acids long.

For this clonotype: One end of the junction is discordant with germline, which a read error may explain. CDR3 region: CATSDSGDPSYKQYF. The CDR3 nucleotides are TGTGCCACCAGTGATTCCGGAGATCCTTCCTACAAGCAGTACTTC. The V call is TRBV24-1, the J call TRBJ2-7; D is undetermined. CDR1 and CDR2 (germline): KGHDR, SFDVKD. The CDR3 runs to 15 residues.

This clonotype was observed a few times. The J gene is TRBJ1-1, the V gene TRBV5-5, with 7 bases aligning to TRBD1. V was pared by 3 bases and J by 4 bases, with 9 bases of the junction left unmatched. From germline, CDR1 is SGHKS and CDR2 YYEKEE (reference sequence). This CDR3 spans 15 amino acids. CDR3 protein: CASSSYNRGPTEAFF. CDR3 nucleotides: TGTGCCAGCAGCTCGTATAACAGGGGCCCCACTGAAGCTTTCTTT. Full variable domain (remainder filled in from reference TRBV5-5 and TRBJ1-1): DAGVTQSPTHLIKTRGQQVTLRCSPISGHKSVSWYQQVLGQGPQFIFQYYEKEERGRGNFPDRFSARQFPNYSSELNVNALLLGDSALYLCASSSYNRGPTEAFFGQGTRLTVV.

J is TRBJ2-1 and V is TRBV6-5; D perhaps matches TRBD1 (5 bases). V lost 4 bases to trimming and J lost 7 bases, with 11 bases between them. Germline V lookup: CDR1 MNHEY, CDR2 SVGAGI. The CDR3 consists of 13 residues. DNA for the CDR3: TGTGCCAGCAGTTTGGACATTTTTAATGAGCAGTTCTTC. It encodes CASSLDIFNEQFF.

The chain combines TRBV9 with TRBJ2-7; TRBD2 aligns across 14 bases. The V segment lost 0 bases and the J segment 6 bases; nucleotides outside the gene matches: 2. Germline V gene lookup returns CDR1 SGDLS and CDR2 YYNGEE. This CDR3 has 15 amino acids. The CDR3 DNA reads TGTGCCAGCAGCGTAGGACTAGCGGGAGGGGGCGAGCAGTACTTC. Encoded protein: CASSVGLAGGGEQYF.

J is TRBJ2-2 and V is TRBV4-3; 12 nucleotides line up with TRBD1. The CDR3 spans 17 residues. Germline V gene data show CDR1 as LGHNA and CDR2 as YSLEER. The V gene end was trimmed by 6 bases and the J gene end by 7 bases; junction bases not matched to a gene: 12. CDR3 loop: CASRERAGTGGIGELFF. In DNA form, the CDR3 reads TGCGCCAGCAGGGAAAGGGCCGGGACAGGGGGCATCGGGGAGCTGTTTTTT.